The entry below describes one T cell receptor beta chain. This clone has just a few counts. The target of this receptor is not known. No per-base quality is available; no much larger clone lies one base away. Libraries were constructed by the immunoSEQ multiplex PCR assay. The table was pulled from immuneACCESS by TCRdb, which kept in-frame rearrangements only. Such tables lose some clones; where checked, under half of the loss comes from unresolved V genes, and the rest has no known cause. The sample records nearly 95,000 clones, 82% of which are singletons. Roughly 25% of the sample lies in the top ten. As encoded in the germline V gene, CDR1 is MDHEN while CDR2 is SYDVKM. V and J are trimmed by 2 bases and 2 bases, and the gene matches miss 8 bases of the junction. CDR3 length: 17 amino acids, cysteine to phenylalanine. Just CDR3 DNA is preserved here, 51 bases in frame from base 1. This record comes from a study of radiotherapy plus CTLA-4 blockade in lung cancer (dated by TCRdb to 2017 to 2018). With regard to the full study: Objective responses were observed in about 17% of enrolled patients, and disease control was achieved in less than 35%. Broad study findings and their caveats: The strongest predictors of response were reported to be early dynamic shifts in blood T cell clones along with a rise in serum interferon-beta following radiation. After treatment with radiotherapy and ipilimumab, TCR clones that originated in tumors expanded in peripheral blood.

Focal radiation therapy combined with CTLA-4 blockade (ipilimumab) was tested in patients with chemo-refractory metastatic non-small-cell lung cancer. The chain links TRBV28 with TRBJ2-2; TRBD1 matches 7 bases in the middle. The TCR comes from a human donor with non-small cell lung cancer that progressed on radiotherapy plus ipilimumab. Here the sequenced sample was peripheral blood, taken from a patient treated with radiotherapy plus ipilimumab. The sequenced DNA is TGTGCCAGCAGTTTAATTTTGGGACAGCCTAACACCGGGGAGCTGTTTTTT. Translation gives CASSLILGQPNTGELFF. The reference TRBV28 and TRBJ2-2 proteins fill in what lies around the CDR3, so the full variable domain reads DVKVTQSSRYLVKRTGEKVFLECVQDMDHENMFWYRQDPGLGLRLIYFSYDVKMKEKGDIPEGYSVSREKKERFSLILESASTNQTSMYLCASSLILGQPNTGELFFGEGSRLTVL.